This TCR beta chain was identified during a study of blood T cells in healthy people across ages. Primed by a sample-barcoded 5' primer and a J-beta primer mix, a second PCR proceeded for about 7 to 11 cycles. Each CDR3 protein gets one entry after TCRdb re-called the 5' RACE reads with MiXCR. The table shows 850,000 to 1,100,000 distinct CDR3 sequences, with about two fifths occurring only once. The V gene's germline CDR1 is LGHNA and CDR2 YSLEER. The CDR3 length is 15 residues. V shed 5 bases and J 1 base; nucleotides not matched to a gene: 6. Whole-study findings and limits: Researchers said unsorted PBMCs prevented a conclusive naive versus antigen-experienced comparison.

Points on this clonotype: Its antigen remains unknown.

The sequence was obtained from a man aged 18 to 35 in good health. The V and J genes are TRBV4-3 and TRBJ2-3; 7 positions agree with TRBD2. Sequenced sample: blood. Written as DNA, the CDR3 is TGCGCCAGCAGCGACCGACTAGCCCGCACAGATACGCAGTATTTT. It yields the protein CASSDRLARTDTQYF.